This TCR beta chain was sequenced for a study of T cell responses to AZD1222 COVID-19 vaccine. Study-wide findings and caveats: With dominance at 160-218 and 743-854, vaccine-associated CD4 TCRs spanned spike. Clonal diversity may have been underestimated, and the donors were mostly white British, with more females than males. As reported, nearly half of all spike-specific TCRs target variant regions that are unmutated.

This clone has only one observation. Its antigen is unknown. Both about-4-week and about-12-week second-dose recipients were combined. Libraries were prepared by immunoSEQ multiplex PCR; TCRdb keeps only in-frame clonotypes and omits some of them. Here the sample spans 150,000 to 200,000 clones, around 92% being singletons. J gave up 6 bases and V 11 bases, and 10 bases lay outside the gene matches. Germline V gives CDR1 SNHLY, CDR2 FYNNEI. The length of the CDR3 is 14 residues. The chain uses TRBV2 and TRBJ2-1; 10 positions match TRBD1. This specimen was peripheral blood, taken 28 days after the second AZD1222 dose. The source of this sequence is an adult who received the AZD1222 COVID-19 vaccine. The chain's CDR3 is CAGQAGTGVNEQFF. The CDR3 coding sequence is TGTGCCGGACAAGCCGGGACAGGGGTCAATGAGCAGTTCTTC.